These 15 T cell receptor beta chains were sequenced from one sample in a study of Ad26.COV2.S vaccination and SARS-CoV-2 variants. Documented treatment: roughly 19 received Ad26.COV2.S at low or high dose, single or two shots; 5 received placebo; per-sample allocation not given. Vaccine and placebo recipients were sampled on day 63 after the first injection. The repertoire was sequenced with immunoSEQ multiplex PCR; TCRdb's copy has only in-frame clones and lacks some. This table has 200,000 to 250,000 clones, roughly 90% appearing once. The sequences come from peripheral blood, collected in a trial of Ad26.COV2.S vaccine versus placebo. All receptors derive from a person aged 18-60 years who received the Ad26.COV2.S COVID-19 vaccine or a placebo.

CDR3: CASRLGQGQGYTF. The DNA for the CDR3 is TGTGCCAGCAGGCTAGGGCAGGGGCAGGGCTACACCTTC. The genes are TRBV28 and TRBJ1-2; a weak D match, TRBD1 (6 bases). Trimming pared 6 bases from V and 8 bases from J, leaving 16 bases between. The germline gives CDR1 MDHEN, CDR2 SYDVKM. This CDR3 is built from 13 residues.

This clone was recorded once. V usage is TRBV15 and J usage is TRBJ2-3; D is undetermined. Germline loops: CDR1 LNHNV, CDR2 YYDKDF (reference sequence). Trimming removed 3 bases from V and 1 base from J, with 8 bases in between. CDR3 length: 14 residues. CDR3 sequence: CATSSRLRTDTQYF. The CDR3 DNA sequence: TGTGCCACCAGCAGCCGACTGCGCACAGATACGCAGTATTTT.

The V and J genes are TRBV7-9 and TRBJ1-2; D is ambiguous. CDR3 length: 13 residues. Germline V gene data show CDR1 as SEHNR and CDR2 as FQNEAQ (reference sequence). The ends were cut back, 4 bases at V and 4 bases at J, with 10 bases in the middle. As DNA, the CDR3 is TGTGCCAGCAGCTCCGGGGTCGGCTATGGCTACACCTTC. It is translated as CASSSGVGYGYTF.

The chain recombines TRBV7-8 with TRBJ1-2; perhaps TRBD1 as D (6 bases). Looked up from germline, CDR1 is SGHVS and CDR2 is FQNEAQ. The CDR3 has 16 amino acids. V was clipped by 1 base and J by 5 bases, with 17 bases between them. The CDR3 loop reads CASSLGRTVRNYGYTF. CDR3 nucleotide sequence: TGTGCCAGCAGCTTAGGGCGGACAGTTCGGAATTATGGCTACACCTTC.

The chain links TRBV15 to TRBJ2-7; tentative D call: TRBD2 (6 bases). The V gene lost 1 base and the J gene lost 2 bases, with 12 bases spanning the gap. This CDR3 has 15 residues. Germline V gene sequence: CDR1 LNHNV, CDR2 YYDKDF (reference sequence). CDR3 bases: TGTGCCACCAGCAGAGTCCAAGGGAGGCCCTACGAGCAGTACTTC. It is translated as CATSRVQGRPYEQYF. The full variable domain, its missing parts supplied by reference TRBV15 and TRBJ2-7, is DAMVIQNPRYQVTQFGKPVTLSCSQTLNHNVMYWYQQKSSQAPKLLFHYYDKDFNNEADTPDNFQSRRPNTSFCFLDIRSPGLGDTAMYLCATSRVQGRPYEQYFGPGTRLTVT.

DNA for the CDR3: TGTGCCAGCCGAGAGCGAACAACCGGGGAGCTGTTTTTT. It encodes CASRERTTGELFF. The chain links TRBV13 to TRBJ2-2; D unclear. The CDR3 loop spans 13 amino acids. V lost 8 bases and J 5 bases, leaving 12 bases between the germline ends. The germline V gene has CDR1 PRHDT and CDR2 FYEKMQ (reference sequence).

The chain couples TRBV29-1 to TRBJ2-1, with D unresolved. Germline loops: CDR1 SQVTM, CDR2 ANQGSEA. The CDR3 loop spans 10 amino acids. V was cut by 4 bases and J by 7 bases, with 5 bases left in between. The CDR3 region is CSVVRNEQFF. In nucleotides, the CDR3 is TGCAGCGTTGTCAGAAATGAGCAGTTCTTC.

The J gene is TRBJ1-4, the V gene TRBV6-2 or TRBV6-3; unclear D gene. CDR1 MNHEY and CDR2 SVGEGT come from the germline V gene. The CDR3 is 14 amino acids. The V and J ends lost 0 bases and 7 bases respectively, with 9 bases between them. The CDR3 region has the DNA TGTGCCAGCAGTTACTCCACGGGGTCTGAAAAACTGTTTTTT. Amino acids: CASSYSTGSEKLFF.

V gene TRBV5-1 combines with J gene TRBJ1-4; D not certain. Trimming cost V 3 bases and J 5 bases, with 11 bases left between them. CDR3 size: 14 residues. Germline V gene sequence: CDR1 SGHRS, CDR2 YFSETQ. As DNA, the CDR3 is TGCGCCAGCAGCTACACAAGTAAGAATGAAAAACTGTTTTTT. Translation gives CASSYTSKNEKLFF.

This chain uses TRBV11-1 with TRBJ2-7; D may be TRBD2 (6 bases). Deletions cut 2 bases from V and 6 bases from J, with 11 bases between. The CDR3 length is 13 residues. Germline CDR1 is SGHAT and CDR2 is FQDESV (reference sequence). The CDR3 spells CASSLWRDGEQYF. CDR3 coding DNA: TGTGCCAGCAGCTTATGGAGGGATGGCGAGCAGTACTTC.

The chain is built from TRBV19 and TRBJ2-1, with D hard to call. The germline V gene has CDR1 LNHDA and CDR2 SQIVND (reference sequence). V was trimmed by 5 bases and J by 7 bases, leaving 6 bases between them. This CDR3 spans 11 amino acids. CDR3 in amino acids: CASSATNEQFF. CDR3 bases: TGTGCCAGTAGTGCGACTAATGAGCAGTTCTTC.

This clone was seen once. This rearrangement joins TRBV7-3 to TRBJ1-5; no definite D call. Trimming cost V 0 bases and J 4 bases, with 10 bases left between them. The germline V gene encodes CDR1 SGHTA and CDR2 FQGTGA. This CDR3 comprises 15 residues. CDR3 in DNA: TGTGCCAGCAGCTTAACGGAGGCGGGGAATCAGCCCCAGCATTTT. Translation: CASSLTEAGNQPQHF.

The chain is built from TRBV28 and TRBJ2-7; 7 bases map to TRBD2. The CDR3 is made up of 13 amino acids. Trimming cost V 6 bases and J 2 bases; bases outside gene matches: 4. Germline CDR1 is MDHEN and CDR2 is SYDVKM. CDR3 nucleotides: TGTGCCAGCAGGTGGGGGGGTACCTACGAGCAGTACTTC. This sequence encodes CASRWGGTYEQYF.

The rearrangement uses TRBV5-8 and TRBJ2-7; D uncertain. Germline V gives CDR1 SGHTS, CDR2 YDEGEE. This CDR3 region has 14 residues. V was pared by 0 bases and J by 1 base, with 8 bases between. Here the CDR3 reads CASSLGWVSYEQYF. In DNA, the CDR3 is TGTGCCAGCAGCTTGGGGTGGGTTTCCTACGAGCAGTACTTC.

This rearrangement joins TRBV28 to TRBJ2-6; TRBD1 might be the D (5 bases). Germline loops: CDR1 MDHEN, CDR2 SYDVKM. The germline V and J ends were trimmed by 7 bases and 2 bases, with 12 bases remaining between them. CDR3 size: 15 residues. As DNA, the CDR3 is TGTGCCAGCACCCTAAGGGGTCCTGGGGCCAACGTCCTGACTTTC. Protein sequence: CASTLRGPGANVLTF.